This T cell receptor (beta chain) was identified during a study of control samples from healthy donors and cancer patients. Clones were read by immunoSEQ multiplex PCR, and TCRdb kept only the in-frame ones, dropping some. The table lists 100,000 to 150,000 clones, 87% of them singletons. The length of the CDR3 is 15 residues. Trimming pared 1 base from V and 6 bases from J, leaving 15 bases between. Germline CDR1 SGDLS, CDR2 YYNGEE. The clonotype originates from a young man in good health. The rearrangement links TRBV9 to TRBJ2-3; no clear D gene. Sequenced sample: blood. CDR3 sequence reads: CASSVSARLGDTQYF. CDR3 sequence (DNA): TGTGCCAGCAGCGTATCCGCACGGCTAGGGGATACGCAGTATTTT. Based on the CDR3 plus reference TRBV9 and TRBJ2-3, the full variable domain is DSGVTQTPKHLITATGQRVTLRCSPRSGDLSVYWYQQSLDQGLQFLIQYYNGEERAKGNILERFSAQQFPDLHSELNLSSLELGDSALYFCASSVSARLGDTQYFGPGTRLTVL.